Described below is a single TCR beta chain sequence and its context. Its antigen remains unknown. The table came from immunoSEQ multiplex PCR; TCRdb's copy has only in-frame clones and leaves some out. Of 200,000 to 250,000 clones in the sample, 75% to 85% were seen once. Germline-derived CDR1 and CDR2 are MNHNY and SVGAGI (reference sequence). The trim removed 9 bases at V and 7 bases at J, leaving 5 bases unmatched. CDR3 length equals 13 residues. This entry belongs to a study of cytotoxic CD8 clonotypes in ibrutinib-treated CLL. Study observations and caveats: Collection times varied between progressing and sustained-remission patients.

The specimen was PBMCs, collected after 12 months of ibrutinib treatment. This clonotype originated in a human donor with chronic lymphocytic leukemia. V and J are TRBV6-6 and TRBJ1-6; TRBD1 agrees at 8 bases. CDR3 in DNA: TGTGCCAGTGGGGGACAGGTCAATTCACCCCTCCACTTT. Its protein is CASGGQVNSPLHF.